This entry features one T cell receptor beta chain sequence. These data are taken from a study of blood T cell repertoires in COVID-19. Study at large: Some COVID-19 samples were acute and others convalescent; all came from the United States, Italy and Spain. Sources were T cells, B-cell-depleted T cells, or PBMCs; the material itself was cDNA or gDNA.

The table came from immunoSEQ multiplex PCR; TCRdb's copy has only in-frame clones and leaves some out. The table lists under 300,000 clones, approximately 90% of them singletons. The CDR3 sequence is 17 residues long. Germline lookup yields CDR1 SGDLS and CDR2 YYNGEE. The ends were cut back, 3 bases at V and 3 bases at J, with 18 bases in the middle. The sample taken for sequencing was peripheral blood. The TCR originated in a middle-aged woman who had recovered from COVID-19. The V call is TRBV9, the J call TRBJ2-2; tentatively, D is TRBD2 (6 bases). CDR3 in DNA: TGTGCCAGCAGCGCCCTGCGGGGCCCGGAGGACACCGGGGAGCTGTTTTTT. It codes for CASSALRGPEDTGELFF.